A single sample is the source of the 3 T cell receptor beta chains below, sequenced in a study of shared clonotypes between healthy human individuals. The assay was immunoSEQ multiplex PCR, and TCRdb's table has in-frame clones only and misses some. In the table there are around 550,000 clones, about 95% of which are singletons. Sample: naive CD4+ T cells sorted from blood. Subset here: CD45RA+ positively selected. The receptor set was obtained from a woman aged 25-40 years in good health.

The table lists this clone with a count of one. The sample has other DNA sequences that encode this CDR3 too. The gene calls are TRBV28 and TRBJ1-5, with TRBD1 matching 10 bases. There are 15 residues in the CDR3. Trimming cost V 5 bases and J 6 bases; bases outside gene matches: 7. Looked up from germline, CDR1 is MDHEN and CDR2 is SYDVKM. The CDR3 reads CASSLPGTGAQPQHF. The CDR3 coding sequence is TGTGCCAGCAGTCTCCCTGGGACAGGGGCTCAGCCCCAGCATTTT.

For this clone: The same CDR3 arises from other DNA sequences in this sample as well. The rearrangement uses TRBV5-1 and TRBJ2-7; TRBD2 agrees at 9 bases. This CDR3 is built from 15 residues. V was pared by 0 bases and J by 3 bases, with 4 bases of the junction left unmatched. Germline V gene data show CDR1 as SGHRS and CDR2 as YFSETQ. The CDR3 sequence is CASSLDGSGSYEQYF. CDR3 bases: TGCGCCAGCAGCTTGGATGGTAGCGGGAGCTACGAGCAGTACTTC.

The chain is built from TRBV28 and TRBJ2-7; 7 positions agree with TRBD1. The V and J ends lost 6 bases and 2 bases, in that order; junction bases with no gene match: 7. The CDR3 sequence is 14 residues long. Looked up from germline, CDR1 is MDHEN and CDR2 is SYDVKM. CDR3 nucleotides: TGTGCCAGCAGCACGTCAGGGGGTCCCTACGAGCAGTACTTC. It yields the protein CASSTSGGPYEQYF.